This T cell receptor beta chain was recorded in a study of blood T cell repertoires in COVID-19. The wider study: From T cells, B-cell-depleted T cells, or PBMCs came the material, which was cDNA or gDNA.

Grouping used clinical history reported by participants in a survey and questionnaire. In the 2 weeks before study entry, exposed participants met a COVID-19 case, which was PCR-confirmed or clinician-diagnosed. This clone appeared once. Germline assignment: CDR1 LNHDA and CDR2 SQIVND (reference sequence). Trimming took 7 bases from V and 7 from J, leaving 16 bases between them. The CDR3 is 13 amino acids. In the study's own analysis: The assay estimated nucleated cells by amplifying reference gene primers. TCRdb's copy holds only in-frame clones and misses some; the assay was immunoSEQ multiplex PCR. The V and J calls and clone size are taken from that table; D and trimming were inferred from the DNA. This sample yields 220,000 or so clones, of which 90% are seen a single time; just over 0.85% belongs to the top ten.

J is TRBJ2-5 and V is TRBV19, with a weak D call TRBD2 (5 bases). The specimen sequenced was PBMCs or T cells enriched from blood (not recorded which). This TCR was sampled from a man over 45 who had been exposed to COVID-19. The CDR3 region is CASNPLGGRTQYF. The DNA of the CDR3 is TGTGCCAGTAACCCTCTCGGAGGTCGGACCCAGTACTTC.